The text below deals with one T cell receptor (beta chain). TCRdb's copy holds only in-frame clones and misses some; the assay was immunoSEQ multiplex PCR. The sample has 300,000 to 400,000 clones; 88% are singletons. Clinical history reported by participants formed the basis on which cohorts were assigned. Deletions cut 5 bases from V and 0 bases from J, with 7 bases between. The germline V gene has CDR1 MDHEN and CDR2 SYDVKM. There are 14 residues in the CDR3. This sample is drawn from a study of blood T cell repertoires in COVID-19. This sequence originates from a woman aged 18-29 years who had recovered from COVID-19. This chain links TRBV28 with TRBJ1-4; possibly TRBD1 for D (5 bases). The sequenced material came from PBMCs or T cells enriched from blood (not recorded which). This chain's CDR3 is CASSETATNEKLFF. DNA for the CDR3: TGTGCCAGCAGTGAGACAGCAACTAATGAAAAACTGTTTTTT. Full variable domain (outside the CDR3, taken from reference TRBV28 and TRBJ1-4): DVKVTQSSRYLVKRTGEKVFLECVQDMDHENMFWYRQDPGLGLRLIYFSYDVKMKEKGDIPEGYSVSREKKERFSLILESASTNQTSMYLCASSETATNEKLFFGSGTQLSVL.